The 11 T cell receptor beta chains in this list originate from one sample, sequenced in a study of monozygotic twins with inflammatory bowel disease. TCRdb reprocessed the 5' RACE reads and keeps a single row for each CDR3 protein, giving no DNA. The specimen's table records over 120,000 distinct CDR3 sequences. Input material: blood. The source of these receptors is a human donor with ulcerative colitis or Crohn's disease, or a healthy co-twin of an affected twin (not recorded which).

This sequence joins TRBV15 and TRBJ1-2; TCRdb's assignment of TRBD1 cannot be checked, as there is no DNA. The CDR3 spans 15 residues. Germline V gene lookup returns CDR1 LNHNV and CDR2 YYDKDF (reference sequence). The CDR3: CATSRDLGQRNGYTF.

The chain couples TRBV10-3 to TRBJ1-2; TCRdb lists TRBD1, though no DNA is available to test this call. CDR3 length equals 15 residues. Germline V gene sequence: CDR1 ENHRY, CDR2 SYGVKD. This chain's CDR3 is CAISVSGAKDYGYTF.

V and J are TRBV7-3 and TRBJ2-1; TCRdb gives TRBD1 as the D gene, but with no DNA this cannot be confirmed. This CDR3 contains 13 residues. In germline, CDR1 is SGHTA, CDR2 FQGTGA. CDR3 in amino acids: CASSSNRYNEQIF.

The chain uses TRBV6-5 and TRBJ2-7. From germline, CDR1 is MNHEY and CDR2 SVGAGI. The CDR3 runs to 11 residues. The CDR3 loop is CASSVRSEQYF.

This chain uses TRBV12-3 or TRBV12-4 with TRBJ2-1; TCRdb picks TRBD1, but there is no DNA to check that call. The CDR3 is made up of 14 amino acids. The CDR3 sequence is CASSPNRDSHEQFF.

V gene TRBV7-2 combines with J gene TRBJ2-7. The CDR3 runs 11 residues. The germline V gene has CDR1 SGHTA and CDR2 FQGNSA. The CDR3 loop is CASSLADEQYF. The full variable domain, rest sourced from reference TRBV7-2 and TRBJ2-7, is GAGVSQSPSNKVTEKGKDVELRCDPISGHTALYWYRQSLGQGLEFLIYFQGNSAPDKSGLPSDRFSAERTGGSVSTLTIQRTQQEDSAVYLCASSLADEQYFGPGTRLTVT.

The genes are TRBV5-1 and TRBJ2-4; the TCRdb call, TRBD1, lacks DNA for checking. CDR3 length: 17 residues. The germline gives CDR1 SGHRS, CDR2 YFSETQ. CDR3 in amino acids: CASSLASNRDTKNIQYF.

V is TRBV5-1 and J is TRBJ1-1. Germline CDR1 reads SGHRS; CDR2 reads YFSETQ. The CDR3 covers 14 residues. CDR3 region: CASSLEGQLAEAFF.

The chain uses TRBV20-1 and TRBJ2-7; TCRdb proposes TRBD2, but this gene call is untestable without DNA. The CDR3 sequence is 12 residues long. The V gene's germline CDR1 is DFQATT and CDR2 SNEGSKA (reference sequence). CDR3 loop: CSARGGSYEQYF.

The V call is TRBV28, the J call TRBJ2-1; TCRdb calls TRBD1, which cannot be checked without DNA. Germline V CDR1 and CDR2: MDHEN, SYDVKM. The CDR3 sequence is 17 residues long. CDR3: CASSLPGQQVSYNEQFF. The full variable domain, its missing parts supplied by reference TRBV28 and TRBJ2-1, is DVKVTQSSRYLVKRTGEKVFLECVQDMDHENMFWYRQDPGLGLRLIYFSYDVKMKEKGDIPEGYSVSREKKERFSLILESASTNQTSMYLCASSLPGQQVSYNEQFFGPGTRLTVL.

The V gene is TRBV19, the J gene TRBJ1-2; absent DNA, TCRdb's TRBD1 call cannot be checked. This CDR3 is 13 amino acids long. The germline V gene has CDR1 LNHDA and CDR2 SQIVND (reference sequence). The CDR3 is CASSRDRYSGYTF.